Each of the 4 T cell receptor beta chains below was sequenced from the same sample in a study of CD8+ T cells in alopecia areata. The authors extracted RNA and reverse transcribed it into cDNA as the sequencing template. Libraries were prepared by immunoSEQ multiplex PCR; TCRdb keeps only in-frame clonotypes and omits some of them. The table records roughly 200,000 clones, roughly 65% of them present only once. The sequenced sample was CD4+ T cells sorted from blood, obtained at week 0. These receptors were obtained from a human donor with alopecia areata.

V is TRBV2 and J is TRBJ2-7, with D hard to call. The CDR3 totals 12 residues. Germline V CDR1 and CDR2: SNHLY, FYNNEI. V was trimmed by 4 bases and J by 3 bases, leaving 7 bases between them. CDR3 DNA: TGTGCCAGCAGTGTCCTTCGCTACGAGCAGTACTTC. The encoded protein is CASSVLRYEQYF.

This clone showed up just a few times. The chain uses TRBV5-1 and TRBJ2-2, with 8 bases matching TRBD1. J gave up 2 bases and V 3 bases, and 9 bases lay outside the gene matches. From germline, CDR1 is SGHRS and CDR2 YFSETQ. The CDR3 extends over 17 amino acids. CDR3 coding DNA: TGCGCCAGCAGCTCCGGGACAGGTTTCCGAAACACCGGGGAGCTGTTTTTT. Protein product: CASSSGTGFRNTGELFF.

This clone has just one count. The gene calls are TRBV29-1 and TRBJ2-3; 7 bases are shared with TRBD1. Trimming removed 4 bases from V and 2 bases from J; junction bases left unmatched: 3. The length of the CDR3 is 13 residues. Looked up from germline, CDR1 is SQVTM and CDR2 is ANQGSEA. For the CDR3, the DNA is TGCAGCGTTGGACAGGGAGTCACAGATACGCAGTATTTT. It specifies CSVGQGVTDTQYF.

The CDR3, as DNA: TGTGCCAGCAGCTTACGGGGCGCTTCTGGGGCCAACGTCCTGACTTTC. This encodes CASSLRGASGANVLTF. The chain recombines TRBV7-2 with TRBJ2-6; D might be TRBD1 or TRBD2, each matching 5 bases. Looked up from germline, CDR1 is SGHTA and CDR2 is FQGNSA. V gave up 2 bases and J gave up 1 base, with 9 bases separating them. The CDR3 runs to 16 residues.